The 18 T cell receptor beta chains below come from one sample, sequenced in a study of beta chain features in type 1 diabetes listed by TCRdb under 2018. The protocol used for the library was the immunoSEQ multiplex PCR assay. All of the isolated RNA was reverse transcribed with the High Capacity cDNA Reverse Transcription Kit, so expressed TCRB transcripts were sequenced. This immuneACCESS table, as held by TCRdb, lists in-frame sequences with V and J called but not all clones. Of the missing ones, under half trace to an unresolved V gene in checked studies; the others have no known cause. Within this sample are 620,000 or so clones, with around 15% of them counted one time only. The ten biggest clones cover about 0.087% of the sample. Source material: naive CD4+ T cells from blood. The sample's cell subset or site label, in plain terms: true naive CD4+ T cells. The receptors here all came from a man younger than 30 in good health.

This chain uses TRBV5-1 with TRBJ1-2; 7 nucleotides align to TRBD1. This CDR3 region has 15 residues. Unmatched junction bases numbered 8, after V lost 4 bases and J lost 2 bases. Germline CDR1 SGHRS, CDR2 YFSETQ. CDR3 sequence reads: CASSLQTGTNYGYTF. In DNA, the CDR3 is TGCGCCAGCAGCCTGCAGACAGGGACGAACTATGGCTACACCTTC.

This clone was counted between two and nine times. The chain joins TRBV28 to TRBJ2-6, with 8 bases lining up with TRBD1. Germline loops: CDR1 MDHEN, CDR2 SYDVKM. J was trimmed by 2 bases and V by 11 bases; bases with no gene match: 2. The CDR3 has 13 amino acids. CDR3 residues: CASRGPGANVLTF. CDR3 bases: TGTGCCTCCAGGGGGCCTGGGGCCAACGTCCTGACTTTC.

This clone was recorded a few times. The chain has TRBV7-2 and TRBJ2-6; perhaps TRBD1 as D (6 bases). The CDR3 has 17 amino acids. V dropped 6 bases and J dropped 1 base, with 16 bases sitting between them. CDR1 SGHTA and CDR2 FQGNSA come from the germline V gene. CDR3 sequence: CASRIKLGQSGANVLTF. CDR3 bases: TGTGCCAGCAGGATTAAGCTCGGACAGTCTGGGGCCAACGTCCTGACTTTC.

The J gene is TRBJ1-4, the V gene TRBV27; maybe TRBD1 (5 bases). Trimming removed 4 bases from V and 7 bases from J, with 19 bases in between. The CDR3 runs to 16 residues. Germline V lookup: CDR1 MNHEY, CDR2 SMNVEV (reference sequence). The DNA of the CDR3 is TGTGCCAGCAGTTCTCGGGACTCCCTGGGGGGTGAAAAACTGTTTTTT. Protein product: CASSSRDSLGGEKLFF.

V gene TRBV7-2 combines with J gene TRBJ2-7; D is uncertain. The CDR3 contains 12 residues. V lost 1 base and J lost 12, with 13 bases in between. Germline assignment: CDR1 SGHTA and CDR2 FQGNSA. CDR3 region: CASSLESTYRYF. Written as DNA, the CDR3 is TGTGCCAGCAGCTTAGAGTCTACTTACAGGTACTTC.

This clone was found a few times. The rearrangement uses TRBV4-1 and TRBJ1-2; D is uncertain. The CDR3 runs 14 residues. Germline CDR1 MGHRA, CDR2 YSYEKL. Trimming cost V 4 bases and J 1 base, with 10 bases left between them. The CDR3 sequence is CASSREVINYGYTF. The DNA for the CDR3 is TGCGCCAGCAGCCGGGAGGTGATTAACTATGGCTACACCTTC.

The gene calls are TRBV7-3 and TRBJ2-5; D gene uncertain. Germline lookup yields CDR1 SGHTA and CDR2 FQGTGA. The CDR3 has 14 amino acids. V gave up 4 bases and J gave up 1 base, with 10 bases separating them. The CDR3 loop reads CASSSGPVQETQYF. Written as DNA, the CDR3 is TGTGCCAGCAGCTCCGGACCGGTCCAAGAGACCCAGTACTTC.

The rearrangement joins TRBV6-1 to TRBJ2-5; D remains ambiguous. The CDR3 totals 13 residues. Germline V gene data show CDR1 as MNHNS and CDR2 as SASEGT. Trimming took off 6 bases at V and 5 bases at J, with 13 bases between the two ends. The CDR3 loop reads CASSKLYRETQYF. In DNA, the CDR3 is TGTGCCAGCAGCAAACTCTATAGGGAGACCCAGTACTTC.

The chain employs TRBV6-1 and TRBJ1-2, with 8 bases lining up with TRBD1. The germline CDR1 and CDR2 sequences are MNHNS and SASEGT. This CDR3 has 14 amino acids. V was pared by 1 base and J by 6 bases, with 4 bases of the junction left unmatched. The CDR3: CASSEVWTGNGYTF. The CDR3 nucleotides are TGTGCCAGCAGTGAAGTGTGGACAGGGAATGGCTACACCTTC.

The rearrangement joins TRBV15 to TRBJ2-5; TRBD1 matches 7 bases. Germline CDR1 LNHNV, CDR2 YYDKDF (reference sequence). This CDR3 is built from 16 residues. Germline trimming cut 1 base from V and 0 bases from J; bases unmatched to any gene: 5. The CDR3 spells CATSRGIQGYQETQYF. In DNA, the CDR3 is TGTGCCACCAGCAGAGGGATACAGGGGTACCAAGAGACCCAGTACTTC.

With regard to this clone: One junction end disagrees with the germline gene, perhaps due to a read error. The V and J genes are TRBV7-7 and TRBJ2-1; D gene ambiguous. Germline CDR1 is SSHAT and CDR2 is FNYEAQ (reference sequence). This CDR3 spans 15 amino acids. The CDR3 sequence: CASSPNVGFPHEQFF. CDR3 DNA sequence: TGTGCTAGCAGCCCCAATGTCGGGTTCCCCCATGAGCAGTTCTTC.

The V gene is TRBV28, the J gene TRBJ1-4; D remains ambiguous. Germline lookup yields CDR1 MDHEN and CDR2 SYDVKM. Trimming took 2 bases from V and 9 from J, leaving 7 bases between them. The CDR3 runs to 12 residues. The CDR3 loop is CASSLARKKLFF. DNA for the CDR3: TGTGCCAGCAGTTTAGCAAGGAAAAAACTGTTTTTT.

The DNA of the CDR3 is TGCAGCGTCCGGACAGGGTGGGACACCGGGGAGCTGTTTTTT. This sequence encodes CSVRTGWDTGELFF. The chain combines TRBV29-1 with TRBJ2-2; 8 nucleotides agree with TRBD1. This CDR3 contains 14 residues. Trimming removed 6 bases from V and 3 bases from J; junction bases left unmatched: 6. Germline V gene sequence: CDR1 SQVTM, CDR2 ANQGSEA.

In this sample, this clone turned up a few times. The V gene is TRBV23-1, the J gene TRBJ1-1; TRBD1 might be the D (5 bases). TRBV23-1 carries the ORF label, with uncertain function. This CDR3 contains 15 residues. Between the trimmed V and J ends, which lost 6 bases and 1 base, there was a span of 15 bases. The CDR3 nucleotides are TGCGCCAGCAGATGGGACCGCCTTGAGAACACTGAAGCTTTCTTT. Its protein is CASRWDRLENTEAFF.

This clone was seen more than once but under ten times. The CDR3 region is CASSVAGTSYEQYF. For the CDR3, the DNA is TGTGCCAGCAGCGTAGCAGGGACCTCCTACGAGCAGTACTTC. J is TRBJ2-7 and V is TRBV9; D possibly uses TRBD1 or TRBD2 (5 bases each). V was clipped by 0 bases and J by 0 bases, with 7 bases between them. The CDR3 runs to 14 residues. Germline V gene sequence: CDR1 SGDLS, CDR2 YYNGEE.

The sample holds a few counts of this clone. This chain connects TRBV18 to TRBJ2-7, with 7 positions matching TRBD1. This CDR3 spans 16 amino acids. Per germline, CDR1 KGHSH and CDR2 LQKENI. The ends lost 5 bases at V and 3 bases at J; junction bases unmatched: 13. CDR3 loop: CASSKVLKDRVYEQYF. In DNA form, the CDR3 reads TGTGCCAGCTCAAAAGTTTTAAAAGACAGGGTCTACGAGCAGTACTTC.

This clone has a handful of counts. The gene calls are TRBV18 and TRBJ2-5; weak D call: TRBD2 (6 bases). This CDR3 spans 15 amino acids. Germline lookup yields CDR1 KGHSH and CDR2 LQKENI. V was clipped by 3 bases and J by 4 bases, with 15 bases between them. The CDR3 region has the DNA TGTGCCAGCTCACCGGGACTCCGGAGCGGAGAGACCCAGTACTTC. This sequence encodes CASSPGLRSGETQYF.

CDR3 sequence: CATRVPGSVDNEQFF. The CDR3 DNA reads TGTGCCACCAGAGTTCCTGGGAGCGTGGACAATGAGCAGTTCTTC. This rearrangement joins TRBV15 to TRBJ2-1, with a possible D match to TRBD2 (5 bases). CDR3 length: 15 amino acids. Germline CDR1 reads LNHNV; CDR2 reads YYDKDF (reference sequence). V lost 6 bases to trimming and J lost 5 bases, with 17 bases between them.